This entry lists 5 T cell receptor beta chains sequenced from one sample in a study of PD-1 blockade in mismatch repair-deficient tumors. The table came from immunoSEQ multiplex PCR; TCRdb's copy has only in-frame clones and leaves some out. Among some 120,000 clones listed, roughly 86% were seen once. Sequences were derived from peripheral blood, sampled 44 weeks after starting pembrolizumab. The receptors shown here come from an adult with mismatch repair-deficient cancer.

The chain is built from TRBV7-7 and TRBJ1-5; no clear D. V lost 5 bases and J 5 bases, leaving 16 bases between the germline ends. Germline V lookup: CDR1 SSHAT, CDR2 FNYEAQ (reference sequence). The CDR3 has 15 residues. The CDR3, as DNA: TGTGCCAGCAGCCGACAAAACTGGACCGATCAGCCCCAGCATTTT. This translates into CASSRQNWTDQPQHF. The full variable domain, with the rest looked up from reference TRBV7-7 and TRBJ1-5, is GAGVSQSPRYKVTKRGQDVTLRCDPISSHATLYWYQQALGQGPEFLTYFNYEAQPDKSGLPSDRFSAERPEGSISTLTIQRTEQRDSAMYRCASSRQNWTDQPQHFGDGTRLSIL.

This chain's CDR3 is CASSPGLAGHYEQYF. For the CDR3, the DNA is TGTGCCAGTAGTCCGGGACTAGCGGGCCACTACGAGCAGTACTTC. The rearrangement uses TRBV19 and TRBJ2-7; TRBD2 aligns across 12 bases. The CDR3 totals 15 residues. The germline V gene encodes CDR1 LNHDA and CDR2 SQIVND (reference sequence). Unmatched junction bases numbered 5, after V lost 5 bases and J lost 3 bases.

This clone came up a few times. The CDR3 region is CASSLRGDSYEQYF. In DNA form, the CDR3 reads TGTGCCAGCAGCTTGCGGGGGGACTCCTACGAGCAGTACTTC. This sequence joins TRBV7-9 and TRBJ2-7, with 8 bases fitting TRBD2. V gave up 3 bases and J gave up 0 bases; unmatched junction bases: 1. Germline loops: CDR1 SEHNR, CDR2 FQNEAQ (reference sequence). The CDR3 loop spans 14 amino acids.

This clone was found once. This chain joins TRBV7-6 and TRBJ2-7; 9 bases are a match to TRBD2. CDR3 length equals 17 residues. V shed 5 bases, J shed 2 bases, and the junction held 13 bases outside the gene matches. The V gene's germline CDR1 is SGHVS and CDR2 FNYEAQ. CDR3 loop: CASSDQGASGMPYEQYF. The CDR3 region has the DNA TGTGCCAGCAGCGACCAGGGAGCTAGCGGGATGCCCTACGAGCAGTACTTC.

CDR3 loop: CASSGGGASSYNEQFF. The DNA of the CDR3 is TGTGCCAGCAGTGGGGGTGGCGCGTCCTCCTACAATGAGCAGTTCTTC. The chain combines TRBV2 with TRBJ2-1; no reliable D call. V lost 4 bases and J lost 0, with 13 bases in between. The CDR3 consists of 16 residues. From germline, CDR1 is SNHLY and CDR2 FYNNEI.